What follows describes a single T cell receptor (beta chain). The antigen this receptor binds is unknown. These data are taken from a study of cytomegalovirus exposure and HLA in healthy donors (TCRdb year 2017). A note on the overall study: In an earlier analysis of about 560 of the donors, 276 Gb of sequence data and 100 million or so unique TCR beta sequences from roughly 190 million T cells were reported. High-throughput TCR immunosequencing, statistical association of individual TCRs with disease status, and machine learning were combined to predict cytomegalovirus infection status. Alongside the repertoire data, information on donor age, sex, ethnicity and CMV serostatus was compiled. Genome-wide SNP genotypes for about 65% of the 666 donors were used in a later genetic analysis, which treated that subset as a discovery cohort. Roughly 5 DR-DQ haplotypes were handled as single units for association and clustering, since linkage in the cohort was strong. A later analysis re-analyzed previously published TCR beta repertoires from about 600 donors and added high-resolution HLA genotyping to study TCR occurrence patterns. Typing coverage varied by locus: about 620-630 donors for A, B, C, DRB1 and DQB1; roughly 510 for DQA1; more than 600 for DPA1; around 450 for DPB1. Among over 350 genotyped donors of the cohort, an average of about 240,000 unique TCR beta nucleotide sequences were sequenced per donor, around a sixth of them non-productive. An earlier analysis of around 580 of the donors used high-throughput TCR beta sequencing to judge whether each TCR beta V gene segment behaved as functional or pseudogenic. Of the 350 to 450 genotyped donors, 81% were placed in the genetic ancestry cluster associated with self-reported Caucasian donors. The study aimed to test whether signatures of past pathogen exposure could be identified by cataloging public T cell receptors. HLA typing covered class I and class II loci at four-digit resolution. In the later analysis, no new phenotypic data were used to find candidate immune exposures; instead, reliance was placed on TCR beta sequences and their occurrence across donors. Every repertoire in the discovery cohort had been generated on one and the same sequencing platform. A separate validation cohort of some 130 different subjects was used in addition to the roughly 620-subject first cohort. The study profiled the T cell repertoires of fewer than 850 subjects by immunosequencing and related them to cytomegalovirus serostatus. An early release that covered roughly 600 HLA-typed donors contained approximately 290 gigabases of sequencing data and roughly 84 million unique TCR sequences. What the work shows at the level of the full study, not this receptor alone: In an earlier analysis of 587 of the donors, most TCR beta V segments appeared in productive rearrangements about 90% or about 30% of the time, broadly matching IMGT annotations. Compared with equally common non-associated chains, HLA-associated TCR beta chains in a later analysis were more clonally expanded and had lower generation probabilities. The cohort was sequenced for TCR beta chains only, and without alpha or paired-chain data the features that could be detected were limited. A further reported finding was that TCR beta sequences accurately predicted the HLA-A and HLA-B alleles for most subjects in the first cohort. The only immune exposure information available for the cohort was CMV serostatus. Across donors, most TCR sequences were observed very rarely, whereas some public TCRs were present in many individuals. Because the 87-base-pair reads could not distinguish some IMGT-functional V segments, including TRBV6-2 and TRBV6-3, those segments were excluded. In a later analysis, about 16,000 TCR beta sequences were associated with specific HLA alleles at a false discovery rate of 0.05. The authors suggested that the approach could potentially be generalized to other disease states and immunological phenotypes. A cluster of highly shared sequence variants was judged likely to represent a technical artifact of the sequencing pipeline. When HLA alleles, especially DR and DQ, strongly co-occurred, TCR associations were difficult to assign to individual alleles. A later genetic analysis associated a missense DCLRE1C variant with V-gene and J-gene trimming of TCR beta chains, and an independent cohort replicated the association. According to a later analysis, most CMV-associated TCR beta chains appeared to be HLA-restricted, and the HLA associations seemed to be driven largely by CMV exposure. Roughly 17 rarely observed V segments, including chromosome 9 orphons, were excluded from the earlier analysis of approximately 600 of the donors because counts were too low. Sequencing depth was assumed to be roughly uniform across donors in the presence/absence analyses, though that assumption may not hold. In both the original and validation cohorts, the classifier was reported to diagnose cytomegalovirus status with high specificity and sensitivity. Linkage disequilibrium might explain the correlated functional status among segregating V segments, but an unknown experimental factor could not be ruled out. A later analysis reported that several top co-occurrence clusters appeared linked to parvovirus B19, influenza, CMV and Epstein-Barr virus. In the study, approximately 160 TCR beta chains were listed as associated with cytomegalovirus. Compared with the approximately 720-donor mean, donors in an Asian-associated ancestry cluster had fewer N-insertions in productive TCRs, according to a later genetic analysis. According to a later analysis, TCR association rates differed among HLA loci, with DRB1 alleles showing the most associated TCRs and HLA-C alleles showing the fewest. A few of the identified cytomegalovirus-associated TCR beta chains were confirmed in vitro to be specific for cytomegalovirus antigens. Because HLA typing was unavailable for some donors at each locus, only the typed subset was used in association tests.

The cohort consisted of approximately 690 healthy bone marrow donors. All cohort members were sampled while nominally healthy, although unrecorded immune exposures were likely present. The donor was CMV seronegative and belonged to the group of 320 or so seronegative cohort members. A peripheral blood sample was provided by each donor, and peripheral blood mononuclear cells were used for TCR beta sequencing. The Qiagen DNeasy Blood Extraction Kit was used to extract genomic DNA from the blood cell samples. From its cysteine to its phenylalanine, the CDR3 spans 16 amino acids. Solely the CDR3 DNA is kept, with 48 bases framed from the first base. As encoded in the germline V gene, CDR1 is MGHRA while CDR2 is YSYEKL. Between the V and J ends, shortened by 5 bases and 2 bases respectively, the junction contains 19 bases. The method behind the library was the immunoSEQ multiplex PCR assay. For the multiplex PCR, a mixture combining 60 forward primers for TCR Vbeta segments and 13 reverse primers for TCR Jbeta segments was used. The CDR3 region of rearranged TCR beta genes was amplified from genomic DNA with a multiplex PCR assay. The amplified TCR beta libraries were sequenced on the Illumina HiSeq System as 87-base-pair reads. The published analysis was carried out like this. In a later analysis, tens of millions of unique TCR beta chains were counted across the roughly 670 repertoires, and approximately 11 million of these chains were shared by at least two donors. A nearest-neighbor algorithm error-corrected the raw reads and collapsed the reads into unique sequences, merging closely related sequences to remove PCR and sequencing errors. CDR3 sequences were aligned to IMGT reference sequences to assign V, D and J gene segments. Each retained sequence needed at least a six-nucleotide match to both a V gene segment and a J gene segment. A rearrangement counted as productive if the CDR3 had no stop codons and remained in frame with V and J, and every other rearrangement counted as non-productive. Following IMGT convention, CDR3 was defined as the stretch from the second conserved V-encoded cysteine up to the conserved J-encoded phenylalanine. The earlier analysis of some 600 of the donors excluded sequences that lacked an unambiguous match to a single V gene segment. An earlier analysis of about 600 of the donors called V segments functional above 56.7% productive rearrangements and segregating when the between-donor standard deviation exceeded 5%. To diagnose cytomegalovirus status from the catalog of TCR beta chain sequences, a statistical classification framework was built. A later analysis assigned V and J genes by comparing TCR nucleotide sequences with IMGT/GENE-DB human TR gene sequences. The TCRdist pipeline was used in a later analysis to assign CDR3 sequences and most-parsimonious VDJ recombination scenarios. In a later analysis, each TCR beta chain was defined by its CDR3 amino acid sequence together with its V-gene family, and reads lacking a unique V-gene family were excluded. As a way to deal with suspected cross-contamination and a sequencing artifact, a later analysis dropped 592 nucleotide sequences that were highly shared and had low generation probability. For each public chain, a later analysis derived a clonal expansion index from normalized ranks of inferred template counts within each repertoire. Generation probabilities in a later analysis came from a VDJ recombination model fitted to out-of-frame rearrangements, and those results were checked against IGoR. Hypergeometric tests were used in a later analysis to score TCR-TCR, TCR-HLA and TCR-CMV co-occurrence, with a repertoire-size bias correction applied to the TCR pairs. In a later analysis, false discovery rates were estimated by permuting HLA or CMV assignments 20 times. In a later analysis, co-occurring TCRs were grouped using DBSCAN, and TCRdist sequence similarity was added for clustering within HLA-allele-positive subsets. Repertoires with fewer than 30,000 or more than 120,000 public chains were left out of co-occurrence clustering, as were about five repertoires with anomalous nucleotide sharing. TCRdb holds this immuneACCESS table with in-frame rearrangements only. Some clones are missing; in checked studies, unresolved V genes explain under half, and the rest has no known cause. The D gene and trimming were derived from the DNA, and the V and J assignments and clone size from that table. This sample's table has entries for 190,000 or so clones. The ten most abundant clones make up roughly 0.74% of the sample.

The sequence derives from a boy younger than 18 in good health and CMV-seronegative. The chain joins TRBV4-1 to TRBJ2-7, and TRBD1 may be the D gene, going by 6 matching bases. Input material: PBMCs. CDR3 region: CASSIGSTGIAYEQYF. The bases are TGCGCCAGCAGCATCGGAAGCACAGGGATCGCCTACGAGCAGTACTTC.